This T cell receptor beta chain stems from a study of blood T cell repertoires in COVID-19. About the research overall: COVID-19 samples collected from the United States, Italy and Spain covered acute and convalescent phases. T cells, B-cell-depleted T cells, or PBMCs supplied cDNA or gDNA.

This CDR3 has 15 residues. Germline loops: CDR1 MNHNS, CDR2 SASEGT. V lost 2 bases, J lost 5 bases, and 10 bases lay in between. The table lists this clone with a count of one. In the authors' workflow: Estimates of nucleated cell counts were drawn from the amplification of reference gene primers. The table came from immunoSEQ multiplex PCR; TCRdb's copy has only in-frame clones and leaves some out. V, J and clone size reflect that table, while D and trimming were determined from the DNA. The top ten hold 1.6% of the sample, which has under 250,000 clones, approximately 86% seen once. Input material: peripheral blood. The chain uses TRBV6-1 and TRBJ1-6; D not certain. The TCR originated in a woman in her sixties or seventies who had recovered from COVID-19. In DNA form, the CDR3 reads TGTGCCAGCAGTGAATCGGCCAGGAATAATTCACCCCTCCACTTT. This sequence encodes CASSESARNNSPLHF.